The present T cell receptor beta chain was sequenced within a study of T-cell memory formation after mild COVID-19. Points from the study as a whole: Second-wave clones reaching peak frequency on day 37 lacked confirmed SARS-CoV-2 specificity.

Constant-segment primers were used for 5'RACE, and the resulting TCR alpha and TCR beta cDNA libraries carried sample barcodes and UMIs. One entry per CDR3 protein results from TCRdb running MiXCR on the 5' RACE reads. The table has around 200,000 distinct CDR3 sequences, around 9.1% seen once. This clonotype was detected many times. The target antigen is unknown. The sequenced sample consisted of PBMCs or a T cell subset sorted from them (not recorded which). This clonotype originated in a man between 18 and 29 years old who had mild COVID-19 (a few samples of this study predate the infection). Cell type and time point are not known.

The CDR3 coding sequence is TGCGCCAGCAGCTTGGCGGCCGGGACAGGGGGCTTGGAGGAGCAGTTCTTC. Its protein is CASSLAAGTGGLEEQFF. J is TRBJ2-1 and V is TRBV5-1, with TRBD1 matching 12 bases. The CDR3 sequence is 17 residues long. Per the germline V gene, CDR1 is SGHRS and CDR2 is YFSETQ. With 0 bases clipped from V and 10 bases from J, the junction kept 11 bases outside the gene matches.